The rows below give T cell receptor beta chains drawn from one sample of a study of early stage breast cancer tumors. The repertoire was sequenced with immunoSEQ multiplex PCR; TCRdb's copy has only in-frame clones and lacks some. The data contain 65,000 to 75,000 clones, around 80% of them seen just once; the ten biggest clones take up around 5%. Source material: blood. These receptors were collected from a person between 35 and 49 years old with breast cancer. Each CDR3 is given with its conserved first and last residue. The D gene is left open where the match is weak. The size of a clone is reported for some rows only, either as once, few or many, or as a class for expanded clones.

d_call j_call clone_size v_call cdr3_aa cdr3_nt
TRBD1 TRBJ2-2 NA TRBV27 CASSLGDRGNTGELFF TGTGCCAGCAGTTTGGGGGACAGGGGGAACACCGGGGAGCTGTTTTTT
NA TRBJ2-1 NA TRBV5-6 CASSQQGYNEQFF TGTGCCAGCAGCCAACAGGGATACAATGAGCAGTTCTTC
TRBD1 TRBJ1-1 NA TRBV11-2 CASSLRQGVTEAFF TGTGCCAGCAGCTTACGACAGGGTGTTACTGAAGCTTTCTTT
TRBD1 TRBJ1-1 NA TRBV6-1 CASAGGGNTEAFF TGTGCCAGCGCAGGGGGGGGCAACACTGAAGCTTTCTTT
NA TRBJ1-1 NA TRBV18 CASSPPGIAAEAFF TGTGCCAGCTCACCACCGGGGATTGCGGCTGAAGCTTTCTTT
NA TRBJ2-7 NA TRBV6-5 CASSYSRSYEQYF TGTGCCAGCAGTTACTCCCGCTCCTACGAGCAGTACTTC
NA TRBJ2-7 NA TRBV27 CASSSLLGESREQYF TGTGCCAGCAGTTCACTTTTGGGGGAGAGTCGCGAGCAGTACTTC
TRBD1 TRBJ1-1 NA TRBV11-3 CASSSGTGRTEAFF TGTGCCAGCAGCTCCGGGACAGGGAGGACTGAAGCTTTCTTT
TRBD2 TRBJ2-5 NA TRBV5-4 CASSLITGGEETQYF TGTGCCAGCAGCTTGATAACGGGAGGGGAAGAGACCCAGTACTTC
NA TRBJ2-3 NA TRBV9 CASSATSSTDTQYF TGTGCCAGCAGCGCAACTAGCAGCACAGATACGCAGTATTTT
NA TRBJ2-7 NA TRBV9 CASSVGELGTYEQYF TGTGCCAGCAGCGTAGGGGAGTTGGGTACCTACGAGCAGTACTTC
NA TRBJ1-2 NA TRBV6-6 CASSAPGAGGGYTF TGTGCCAGCAGTGCCCCGGGGGCAGGAGGTGGCTACACCTTC
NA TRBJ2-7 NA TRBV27 CASSLTEKSSYEQYF TGTGCCAGCAGTTTGACAGAAAAAAGCTCCTACGAGCAGTACTTC
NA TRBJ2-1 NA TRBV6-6 CASSTNEQFF TGTGCCAGCAGCACCAATGAGCAGTTCTTC
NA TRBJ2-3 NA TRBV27 CASSSSGGALSTDTQYF TGTGCCAGCAGTTCCTCTGGCGGGGCTCTTAGCACAGATACGCAGTATTTT
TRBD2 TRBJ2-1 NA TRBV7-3 CASSQGSGNNEQFF TGTGCCAGCTCCCAGGGTAGCGGGAATAATGAGCAGTTCTTC
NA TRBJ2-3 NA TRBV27 CASSRGGLSTDTQYF TGTGCCAGCAGTCGGGGCGGGTTAAGCACAGATACGCAGTATTTT
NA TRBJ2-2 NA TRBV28 CASSLQNTGELFF TGTGCCAGCAGTTTACAGAACACCGGGGAGCTGTTTTTT
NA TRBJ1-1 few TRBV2 CASSIQLNTEAFF TGTGCCAGCAGTATCCAGCTGAACACTGAAGCTTTCTTT
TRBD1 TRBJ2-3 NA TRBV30 CAWSVTGGAGDTQYF TGTGCCTGGAGTGTCACAGGGGGCGCAGGGGATACGCAGTATTTT
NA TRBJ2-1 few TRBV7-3 CASSLKTQREQFF TGTGCCAGCAGCTTAAAGACCCAGAGGGAGCAGTTCTTC
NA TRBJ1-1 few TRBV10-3 CAISGGVVTEAFF TGTGCCATCAGTGGTGGCGTAGTCACTGAAGCTTTCTTT
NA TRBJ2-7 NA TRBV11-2 CASSLGGAGNYEQYF TGTGCCAGCAGCTTAGGGGGGGCGGGTAACTACGAGCAGTACTTC
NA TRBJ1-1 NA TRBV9 CASSVGGERSPEAFF TGTGCCAGCAGCGTAGGTGGGGAACGATCCCCTGAAGCTTTCTTT
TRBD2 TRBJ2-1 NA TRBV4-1 CASSQEGGLAGLAYNEQFF TGCGCCAGCAGCCAAGAAGGGGGACTAGCGGGCCTAGCTTACAATGAGCAGTTCTTC
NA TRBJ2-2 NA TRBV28 CAYRVGSGELFF TGTGCCTACCGGGTCGGGAGTGGGGAGCTGTTTTTT
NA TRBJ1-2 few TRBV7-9 CASSSVESNYGYTF TGTGCCAGCAGCTCGGTAGAAAGTAACTATGGCTACACCTTC
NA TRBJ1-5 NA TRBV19 CASSNQGRQPQHF TGTGCCAGTAGTAATCAGGGGAGACAGCCCCAGCATTTT
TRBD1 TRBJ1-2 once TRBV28 CASSSGTVNYGYTF TGTGCCAGCAGTTCAGGGACAGTAAACTATGGCTACACCTTC